This paragraph covers one T cell receptor beta chain sequence. The antigen is unknown. Per germline, CDR1 MNHEY and CDR2 SMNVEV (reference sequence). The ends were cut back, 4 bases at V and 5 bases at J, with 6 bases in the middle. The CDR3 extends over 11 amino acids. The data were obtained in a study of shared clonotypes between healthy human individuals. Study results and caveats: A reduction in generation probabilities was seen for non-shared clonotypes relative to those shared by all four donors. When naive CD4 clonotypes were compared across a handful of donors, 4% to 6.5% were shared. Naive subsets generally had larger estimated richness than memory subsets.

How the authors handled the data: ImmunoSEQ output held junction-only sequences without quality scores, so filtering differed. Sequencing was performed with immunoSEQ multiplex PCR; in TCRdb, only in-frame clones are kept and a portion is missing. V and J calls and clone size are as listed in that table; D and trimming were resolved from the DNA. The sample has about 1.9 million clones; 85% to 95% are singletons. Positive CCR7 selection of CD45RO-negative cells yielded the naive CD8 cells, and terminally differentiated effector memory CD45RA+ cells were excluded. Sequences were obtained from naive CD8+ T cells from PBMCs. The rearrangement links TRBV27 to TRBJ2-7; D gene uncertain. The origin of this receptor is a man aged 18 to 29 in good health. Some clones in this sample may be carry-over from other donors' samples. This CDR3 reads CASSSAHEQYF. The CDR3 nucleotides read TGTGCCAGCAGTTCCGCCCACGAGCAGTACTTC.